This is a list of T cell receptor beta chains from one sample in a study of blood T cell repertoires in COVID-19. Assay used: immunoSEQ multiplex PCR; TCRdb lists only in-frame clones, some missing. Of about 150,000 clones in the sample, about 89% were seen once. Sequenced sample: peripheral blood. The receptors shown here come from an elderly man with acute or convalescent COVID-19. CDR3s include the opening cysteine and the closing phenylalanine or tryptophan. The order of the fields is CDR3 protein, CDR3 DNA, D gene, J gene, CDR3 length, V gene, clone size. The D gene is left open where the match is weak. A clone size is listed for some rows: how often the clone was seen (once, few, many), or a class if it is expanded.

CDR3aa: CASRGAETEAFF
CDR3nt: TGTGCCAGCAGGGGGGCTGAAACTGAAGCTTTCTTT
d_gene: -
j_gene: TRBJ1-1
len: 12
v_gene: TRBV6-6
abundance: -

CDR3aa: CAIASRAGENNEQFF
CDR3nt: TGTGCCATAGCCTCTAGGGCGGGAGAGAACAATGAGCAGTTCTTC
d_gene: TRBD2
j_gene: TRBJ2-1
len: 15
v_gene: TRBV10-3
abundance: once

CDR3aa: CATSRDWRTSGSSDTQYF
CDR3nt: TGTGCCACCAGCAGAGATTGGCGGACTAGCGGGAGTTCAGATACGCAGTATTTT
d_gene: TRBD2
j_gene: TRBJ2-3
len: 18
v_gene: TRBV15
abundance: -

CDR3aa: CASRLISSYEQYF
CDR3nt: TGTGCCAGCCGACTGATTAGCTCCTACGAGCAGTACTTC
d_gene: -
j_gene: TRBJ2-7
len: 13
v_gene: TRBV27
abundance: -

CDR3aa: CSASVQADEQYF
CDR3nt: TGCAGTGCTAGTGTCCAGGCAGACGAGCAGTACTTC
d_gene: -
j_gene: TRBJ2-7
len: 12
v_gene: TRBV20-1
abundance: few

CDR3aa: CASSPPGLAANTGELFF
CDR3nt: TGTGCCAGCTCACCACCGGGACTAGCGGCGAACACCGGGGAGCTGTTTTTT
d_gene: TRBD2
j_gene: TRBJ2-2
len: 17
v_gene: TRBV18
abundance: -

CDR3aa: CAPPEGCYGYTF
CDR3nt: TGTGCCCCCCCGGAGGGCTGCTATGGCTACACCTTC
d_gene: -
j_gene: TRBJ1-2
len: 12
v_gene: TRBV19
abundance: -

CDR3aa: CASTGGPNNEQFF
CDR3nt: TGTGCCAGCACCGGAGGGCCTAACAATGAGCAGTTCTTC
d_gene: -
j_gene: TRBJ2-1
len: 13
v_gene: TRBV28
abundance: -

CDR3aa: CASSLRTSGQETQYF
CDR3nt: TGTGCCAGCAGTTTACGGACTAGCGGCCAAGAGACCCAGTACTTC
d_gene: TRBD2
j_gene: TRBJ2-5
len: 15
v_gene: TRBV28
abundance: -

CDR3aa: CASSLDLKGHGETQYF
CDR3nt: TGTGCCAGCAGCTTAGATTTAAAGGGGCATGGAGAGACCCAGTACTTC
d_gene: -
j_gene: TRBJ2-5
len: 16
v_gene: TRBV11-2
abundance: -

CDR3aa: CASSLEAGLGEQYF
CDR3nt: TGCGCCAGCAGCTTGGAAGCGGGGTTGGGTGAGCAGTACTTC
d_gene: TRBD2
j_gene: TRBJ2-7
len: 14
v_gene: TRBV5-1
abundance: -

CDR3aa: CAWSGTGDINQPQHF
CDR3nt: TGTGCCTGGAGTGGAACAGGGGATATCAATCAGCCCCAGCATTTT
d_gene: TRBD1
j_gene: TRBJ1-5
len: 15
v_gene: TRBV30
abundance: few

CDR3aa: CASSRDRGDYGYTF
CDR3nt: TGTGCCAGCAGTAGGGACAGGGGGGACTATGGCTACACCTTC
d_gene: TRBD1
j_gene: TRBJ1-2
len: 14
v_gene: TRBV2
abundance: -

CDR3aa: CASSTGTGGSYGYTF
CDR3nt: TGTGCCAGTAGTACAGGGACAGGGGGGAGCTATGGCTACACCTTC
d_gene: TRBD1
j_gene: TRBJ1-2
len: 15
v_gene: TRBV19
abundance: once

CDR3aa: CASSSSYEQYF
CDR3nt: TGTGCCAGCAGTTCATCCTACGAGCAGTACTTC
d_gene: -
j_gene: TRBJ2-7
len: 11
v_gene: TRBV27
abundance: -

CDR3aa: CASSPLPGTSVF
CDR3nt: TGTGCCAGCAGCCCCCTGCCCGGGACTAGCGTCTTC
d_gene: TRBD2
j_gene: TRBJ2-1
len: 12
v_gene: TRBV3-1/TRBV3-2
abundance: -

CDR3aa: CASSDSGTGGAQFF
CDR3nt: TGTGCCAGCAGTGATTCCGGGACAGGGGGCGCTCAGTTCTTC
d_gene: TRBD1
j_gene: TRBJ2-1
len: 14
v_gene: TRBV6-4
abundance: -

CDR3aa: CASSLVAGGAGTEAFF
CDR3nt: TGTGCCAGCAGCTTAGTGGCAGGGGGCGCGGGCACTGAAGCTTTCTTT
d_gene: TRBD1
j_gene: TRBJ1-1
len: 16
v_gene: TRBV7-2
abundance: -

CDR3aa: CASSLGQVGDTEAFF
CDR3nt: TGTGCCAGCAGCTTGGGGCAGGTAGGGGACACTGAAGCTTTCTTT
d_gene: -
j_gene: TRBJ1-1
len: 15
v_gene: TRBV5-5
abundance: -

CDR3aa: CASSSSAGGYNSPLHF
CDR3nt: TGTGCCAGCAGCTCAAGCGCAGGGGGCTACAATTCACCCCTCCACTTT
d_gene: TRBD1
j_gene: TRBJ1-6
len: 16
v_gene: TRBV7-9
abundance: -

CDR3aa: CASSEGQGSETQYF
CDR3nt: TGTGCCAGCAGTGAGGGACAGGGGTCAGAGACCCAGTACTTC
d_gene: TRBD1
j_gene: TRBJ2-5
len: 14
v_gene: TRBV6-1
abundance: once

CDR3aa: CASRDGSLADTQYF
CDR3nt: TGTGCCAGCAGAGACGGGAGCCTGGCAGATACGCAGTATTTT
d_gene: -
j_gene: TRBJ2-3
len: 14
v_gene: TRBV6-5
abundance: -

CDR3aa: CASSPRGAGEYEQYF
CDR3nt: TGTGCCAGTAGTCCCAGGGGTGCCGGGGAATACGAGCAGTACTTC
d_gene: -
j_gene: TRBJ2-7
len: 15
v_gene: TRBV19
abundance: -

CDR3aa: CASSQSQYSNQPQHF
CDR3nt: TGCGCCAGCAGCCAATCACAGTATAGCAATCAGCCCCAGCATTTT
d_gene: -
j_gene: TRBJ1-5
len: 15
v_gene: TRBV4-1
abundance: -

CDR3aa: CSVDRLNTEAFF
CDR3nt: TGCAGCGTTGACAGGCTGAACACTGAAGCTTTCTTT
d_gene: -
j_gene: TRBJ1-1
len: 12
v_gene: TRBV29-1
abundance: -

CDR3aa: CASSVGGTGSSGNTIYF
CDR3nt: TGTGCCAGCAGCGTAGGTGGGACAGGGAGCTCTGGAAACACCATATATTTT
d_gene: TRBD1
j_gene: TRBJ1-3
len: 17
v_gene: TRBV9
abundance: -

CDR3aa: CAWSSDDNQPQHF
CDR3nt: TGTGCCTGGAGTAGCGATGACAATCAGCCCCAGCATTTT
d_gene: -
j_gene: TRBJ1-5
len: 13
v_gene: TRBV30
abundance: -

CDR3aa: CASRQGQFTEAFF
CDR3nt: TGTGCCAGCAGACAGGGGCAGTTCACTGAAGCTTTCTTT
d_gene: TRBD1
j_gene: TRBJ1-1
len: 13
v_gene: TRBV28
abundance: -

CDR3aa: CASSQVMEVSGNTIYF
CDR3nt: TGTGCCAGCAGCCAAGTTATGGAGGTCTCTGGAAACACCATATATTTT
d_gene: -
j_gene: TRBJ1-3
len: 16
v_gene: TRBV3-1/TRBV3-2
abundance: -

CDR3aa: CSASSGSGAYEQYF
CDR3nt: TGCAGTGCTAGTAGTGGTAGCGGGGCCTACGAGCAGTACTTC
d_gene: TRBD2
j_gene: TRBJ2-7
len: 14
v_gene: TRBV20-1
abundance: -

CDR3aa: CASSLGKGSSYGYTF
CDR3nt: TGCGCCAGCAGCTTGGGGAAGGGGTCGAGCTATGGCTACACCTTC
d_gene: -
j_gene: TRBJ1-2
len: 15
v_gene: TRBV5-1
abundance: -

CDR3aa: CASSLGQRANEQFF
CDR3nt: TGTGCCAGCAGTTTGGGACAGCGTGCCAATGAGCAGTTCTTC
d_gene: TRBD1
j_gene: TRBJ2-1
len: 14
v_gene: TRBV27
abundance: -

CDR3aa: CASRMAGGADTQYF
CDR3nt: TGTGCCAGCAGAATGGCGGGAGGGGCAGATACGCAGTATTTT
d_gene: TRBD2
j_gene: TRBJ2-3
len: 14
v_gene: TRBV6-5
abundance: -

CDR3aa: CASSLRGSGNNEQFF
CDR3nt: TGCGCCAGCAGCTTGAGGGGGAGCGGGAACAATGAGCAGTTCTTC
d_gene: -
j_gene: TRBJ2-1
len: 15
v_gene: TRBV5-1
abundance: -

CDR3aa: CASSGTGVYGYTF
CDR3nt: TGCGCCAGCAGCGGGACAGGGGTCTATGGCTACACCTTC
d_gene: TRBD1
j_gene: TRBJ1-2
len: 13
v_gene: TRBV5-1
abundance: few

CDR3aa: CASSKDRGFMNTEAFF
CDR3nt: TGTGCCAGCAGTAAAGACAGGGGGTTCATGAACACTGAAGCTTTCTTT
d_gene: TRBD1
j_gene: TRBJ1-1
len: 16
v_gene: TRBV6-2/TRBV6-3
abundance: -

CDR3aa: CASSRGQIYGYTF
CDR3nt: TGTGCCAGCAGCCGGGGACAGATATATGGCTACACCTTC
d_gene: TRBD1
j_gene: TRBJ1-2
len: 13
v_gene: TRBV11-2
abundance: -

CDR3aa: CASSASDYINEQFF
CDR3nt: TGTGCCAGCAGTGCCTCGGACTACATCAATGAGCAGTTCTTC
d_gene: -
j_gene: TRBJ2-1
len: 14
v_gene: TRBV2
abundance: -

CDR3aa: CASSLVLGVNEQFF
CDR3nt: TGTGCCAGCAGCTTAGTCCTGGGAGTCAATGAGCAGTTCTTC
d_gene: -
j_gene: TRBJ2-1
len: 14
v_gene: TRBV7-6
abundance: -

CDR3aa: CASSIIAGGLKGNEQFF
CDR3nt: TGTGCCAGTAGTATAATAGCGGGGGGGCTCAAGGGCAATGAGCAGTTCTTC
d_gene: TRBD2
j_gene: TRBJ2-1
len: 17
v_gene: TRBV19
abundance: -